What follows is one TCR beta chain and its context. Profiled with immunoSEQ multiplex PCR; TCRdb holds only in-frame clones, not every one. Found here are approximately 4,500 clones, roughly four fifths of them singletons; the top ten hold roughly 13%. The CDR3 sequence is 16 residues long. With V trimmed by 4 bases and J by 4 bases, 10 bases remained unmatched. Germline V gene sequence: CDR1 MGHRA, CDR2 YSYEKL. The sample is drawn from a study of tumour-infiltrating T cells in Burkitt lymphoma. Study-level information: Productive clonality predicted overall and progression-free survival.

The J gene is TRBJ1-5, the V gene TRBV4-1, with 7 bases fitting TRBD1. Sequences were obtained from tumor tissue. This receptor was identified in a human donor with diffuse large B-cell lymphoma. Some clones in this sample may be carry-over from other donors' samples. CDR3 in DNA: TGCGCCAGCAGCCCCAGACAGGGAATTGAGAATCAGCCCCAGCATTTT. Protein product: CASSPRQGIENQPQHF.